What follows is one T cell receptor beta chain and its context. This clonotype was observed a handful of times. Its antigen is still unknown. Base qualities are missing; no much larger clone stands one base away. Library preparation used 5' RACE. The sequencer was an Illumina HiSeq 2000. Template switching added a universal primer binding site, and the final cDNA carried a unique molecular identifier that allowed TCR cDNA molecules to be counted accurately. Specific primers in the conserved constant-segment region were used to synthesize first-strand cDNA for TCR alpha and beta chains. Each cDNA library was double barcoded, with a SMART-Mk sample barcode plus Illumina barcodes, to control for contamination. TruSeq adapter sequences along with Illumina sample barcodes were introduced in two successive PCR steps. Sequencing of the TCR alpha and beta cDNA libraries was done on the Illumina HiSeq platform using custom primers. In the original analysis: Unique molecular identifiers were extracted from raw reads with MiGEC, and CDR3 positions were determined with MiXCR. For each individual, recombination models were inferred using an EM algorithm with the repgenHMM and IGoR tools. Shared clonotypes were analyzed with the tcR package in R, and sharing was normalized by the product of cloneset sizes. To study raw recombination without the effects of thymic and clonal selection, out-of-frame nonproductive sequences were analyzed. TCRdb itself trimmed the public reads at Q25 with fastp, ran MiXCR and retained productive beta chains. Rows with a matching CDR3 protein are joined into one entry that keeps the most common DNA and genes. TCRdb, not the authors, supplied the V and J calls. Across this sample there are about 700,000 distinct CDR3 sequences, with 8.5% to 9% seen only once. 0.98% of the sample goes to the ten largest clones.

This record belongs to a study of identical twins (TCRdb year 2016). Study-level background: TCR alpha and beta repertoires from monozygotic twins, unrelated adults of various ages and cord blood were deep-sequenced to test whether fetal clonotypes persist. To rule out contamination, the twin experiments were replicated at different times with different library preparation protocols. On the study overall, not on this receptor specifically: Fewer insertions were carried by abundant cord blood beta clonotypes; a weaker similar trend was observed in young adult naive repertoires, while no such trend was observed in memory repertoires. Invariant T cells such as MAIT and iNKT could partly confound zero-insertion analyses, though diverse VJ usage argued against this for most clonotypes. Recombination models systematically underestimated out-of-frame TCR alpha sharing in monozygotic twins but agreed with sharing between unrelated individuals. Compared with coincidental sharing between unrelated individuals, out-of-frame TCR alpha sequences shared between twins showed an excess of sequences with low generation probability. The excess sharing between twins in beta out-of-frame sequences was weaker because fewer shared sequences reduced the signal-to-noise ratio. Conclusions relied on cross-sectional statistical analysis, since the same donors could not be followed over many years.

Every donor in the study was a healthy Caucasian. The twin cohort consisted of three pairs of female monozygotic twins, all aged about 18 to 29 years. Peripheral blood mononuclear cells were used as the source from which RNA for TCR libraries was isolated. CDR1 SGHTA and CDR2 FQGNSA are derived from the germline V gene. Including the terminal cysteine and phenylalanine, the CDR3 comprises 17 residues. The sequence is cut down to CDR3 DNA, 51 bases in frame from base 1. Relative to germline, V is 0 bases shorter and J is 2 bases shorter, with 14 bases between their ends. This sample was shared with a second study, whose subject was yellow fever vaccine responses in identical twins. The second paper states: According to the authors, in identical twins the way T cells responded to vaccination appeared partly convergent and partly personalized. The study precisely tracked vaccine-responding T cell clones in identical twins.

The TCR sequence derives from a woman between 18 and 30 years old in good health. Sequenced material: PBMCs. Here the chain combines TRBV7-2 and TRBJ2-4; D gene: possibly TRBD2, on 6 matching bases. Here the CDR3 is given as CASSLAGTGGTKNIQYF. The DNA is as follows: TGTGCCAGCAGCTTAGCCGGGACTGGGGGAACCAAAAACATTCAGTACTTC.